These 28 T cell receptor beta chains came from one sample sequenced in a study of shared clonotypes between healthy human individuals. Sequenced by immunoSEQ multiplex PCR; TCRdb stores in-frame clones only, minus some. The table shows 2 million to 2.5 million clones, with approximately 96% occurring only once. Sequencing used naive CD4+ T cells sorted from blood. Subset described: CD45RA+ positively selected. The receptors originated from a man younger than 30 in good health.

This clone has just one count. The chain employs TRBV7-8 and TRBJ1-6; D is unclear. Trimming removed 3 bases at V and 5 bases at J, with 8 bases between. The CDR3 length is 14 residues. Germline V CDR1 and CDR2: SGHVS, FQNEAQ. The DNA for the CDR3 is TGTGCCAGCAGCTTCGCGCACGATAATTCACCCCTCCACTTT. Translated: CASSFAHDNSPLHF.

The gene calls are TRBV10-3 and TRBJ1-1; the match to TRBD1 covers 9 bases. The CDR3 has 15 residues. J gave up 6 bases and V 0 bases, and 5 bases lay outside the gene matches. Germline V CDR1 and CDR2: ENHRY, SYGVKD. The DNA for the CDR3 is TGTGCCATCAGTGAGTCGACAGGGGGTAGCGCTGAAGCTTTCTTT. It codes for CAISESTGGSAEAFF.

The chain links TRBV18 to TRBJ2-7; 10 nucleotides agree with TRBD1. CDR3 length: 14 amino acids. J gave up 7 bases and V 0 bases, and 3 bases lay outside the gene matches. Germline V gene sequence: CDR1 KGHSH, CDR2 LQKENI. CDR3 region: CASSPPGQGREQYF. As DNA, the CDR3 is TGTGCCAGCTCACCACCGGGACAGGGGAGAGAGCAGTACTTC. Drawing the rest from reference TRBV18 and TRBJ2-7, the complete variable domain is NAGVMQNPRHLVRRRGQEARLRCSPMKGHSHVYWYRQLPEEGLKFMVYLQKENIIDESGMPKERFSAEFPKEGPSILRIQQVVRGDSAAYFCASSPPGQGREQYFGPGTRLTVT.

The CDR3 coding sequence is TGTGCCACCGTAAGGGGGCGGTTAGCTTTCTTT. Its protein is CATVRGRLAFF. The chain recombines TRBV28 with TRBJ1-1; 7 nucleotides match TRBD1. The CDR3 spans 11 residues. The V gene end was trimmed by 10 bases and the J gene end by 10 bases; junction bases not matched to a gene: 9. From germline, CDR1 is MDHEN and CDR2 SYDVKM.

The CDR3 DNA sequence: TGTGCCATCAAACTACAGGGGGCCTACAATGAGCAGTTCTTC. Its translation: CAIKLQGAYNEQFF. This sequence joins TRBV10-3 and TRBJ2-1, with TRBD1 identical over 8 bases. The CDR3 runs 14 residues. With 7 bases clipped from V and 2 bases from J, the junction kept 4 bases outside the gene matches. Germline values: CDR1 ENHRY, CDR2 SYGVKD.

This clone has only one observation. Other DNA sequences in this specimen translate into the identical CDR3. The chain carries TRBV6-5 and TRBJ2-7; 7 positions agree with TRBD2. The CDR3 contains 15 residues. Germline CDR1 and CDR2: MNHEY and SVGAGI. Trimming at V came to 0 bases and at J to 1 base, leaving 3 bases not matched to a gene. The CDR3 nucleotides are TGTGCCAGCAGTTACTCGTCTAGCGGATCCTACGAGCAGTACTTC. It codes for CASSYSSSGSYEQYF.

The rearrangement joins TRBV10-3 to TRBJ1-1, with a weak D call TRBD1 (6 bases). Germline loops: CDR1 ENHRY, CDR2 SYGVKD. The V end lost 6 bases, the J end lost 1 base, and 9 bases lay between the germline ends. This CDR3 contains 13 residues. The CDR3 sequence: CAIRDSANTEAFF. CDR3 in DNA: TGTGCCATCAGGGACAGTGCGAACACTGAAGCTTTCTTT.

The count of this clone is one. The rearrangement uses TRBV11-2 and TRBJ2-2; 9 bases map to TRBD1. J lost 6 bases, V lost 6 bases, and 8 bases had no gene match. The CDR3 consists of 15 residues. The germline V gene encodes CDR1 SGHAT and CDR2 FQNNGV. The CDR3 nucleotides are TGTGCCAGCAGACGGATACAGGGGGCGGCCGGGGAGCTGTTTTTT. It codes for CASRRIQGAAGELFF.

About this clone: The same CDR3 arises from other DNA sequences in this sample as well. The chain combines TRBV18 with TRBJ2-7; the match to TRBD1 covers 10 bases. The junction had 4 bases not matched to a gene; V was cut back by 0 bases and J by 2 bases. CDR3 length: 16 amino acids. Per the germline V gene, CDR1 is KGHSH and CDR2 is LQKENI. In DNA form, the CDR3 reads TGTGCCAGCTCACCACCCCTGGGACAGGGGACCTACGAGCAGTACTTC. Translating gives CASSPPLGQGTYEQYF.

This sequence joins TRBV2 and TRBJ2-5; D ambiguous. CDR3 length equals 12 residues. Trimming removed 8 bases from V and 3 bases from J, with 10 bases in between. The germline gives CDR1 SNHLY, CDR2 FYNNEI. CDR3 amino acids: CASGRQKETQYF. For the CDR3, the DNA is TGTGCCAGCGGAAGGCAGAAAGAGACCCAGTACTTC.

The chain joins TRBV10-3 to TRBJ2-5; D is unresolved. CDR1 is ENHRY and CDR2 is SYGVKD in the germline V gene. The V end lost 7 bases, the J end lost 5 bases, and 17 bases lay between the germline ends. The CDR3 length is 14 residues. The CDR3 is CAITPGGGVETQYF. CDR3 DNA sequence: TGTGCCATCACCCCAGGCGGTGGGGTGGAGACCCAGTACTTC.

This chain uses TRBV29-1 with TRBJ2-4; D might be TRBD2 (5 bases). The length of the CDR3 is 13 residues. Trimming cost V 7 bases and J 7 bases, with 17 bases left between them. CDR1 and CDR2 from the germline V gene are SQVTM and ANQGSEA. The CDR3 sequence is CSADGTRENIQYF. Written as DNA, the CDR3 is TGCAGCGCGGACGGAACTAGGGAGAACATTCAGTACTTC.

The J gene is TRBJ1-3, the V gene TRBV30; TRBD1 might be the D (5 bases). From germline, CDR1 is GTSNPN and CDR2 SVGIG (reference sequence). CDR3 length: 16 residues. With 0 bases removed from V and 4 bases from J, the gap between germline ends came to 16 bases. In DNA form, the CDR3 reads TGTGCCTGGAGTGTACGGGGGGGGATAACAGGAAACACCATATATTTT. Translated: CAWSVRGGITGNTIYF.

The chain employs TRBV2 and TRBJ2-1, with TRBD1 as a possible D gene (6 bases). Trimming stripped 1 base from V and 13 bases from J, with 14 bases between. Germline-derived CDR1 and CDR2 are SNHLY and FYNNEI. The CDR3 sequence is 13 residues long. Written as DNA, the CDR3 is TGTGCCAGCAGTGAAGGTATGGTACAGGGCCAGTTCTTC. This encodes CASSEGMVQGQFF.

The chain links TRBV6-5 to TRBJ2-5, with unresolved D. CDR1 is MNHEY, CDR2 SVGAGI, per germline. Trimming took 2 bases from V and 5 from J, leaving 6 bases between them. This CDR3 is built from 12 residues. CDR3 in amino acids: CASSYPSETQYF. The CDR3 bases are TGTGCCAGCAGTTACCCCTCGGAGACCCAGTACTTC.

The J gene is TRBJ1-4, the V gene TRBV5-6; possible D gene TRBD1, 6 bases. Trimming stripped 4 bases from V and 8 bases from J, with 15 bases between. CDR3 length: 14 amino acids. Germline CDR1 is SGHDT and CDR2 is YYEEEE. DNA for the CDR3: TGTGCCAGCAGCGGCAGGGGAAGGGAAGAAAAACTGTTTTTT. Protein product: CASSGRGREEKLFF.

The chain combines TRBV27 with TRBJ2-7; TRBD2 aligns across 12 bases. This CDR3 region has 13 residues. J was trimmed by 6 bases and V by 7 bases; bases with no gene match: 4. Germline V gene lookup returns CDR1 MNHEY and CDR2 SMNVEV (reference sequence). The CDR3 bases are TGTGCCAGCACTGGACTAGCGGGAACCGAGCAGTACTTC. Protein sequence: CASTGLAGTEQYF.

V usage is TRBV10-3 and J usage is TRBJ1-1; 9 nucleotides match TRBD1. CDR3 length equals 14 residues. Germline trimming cut 5 bases from V and 4 bases from J; bases unmatched to any gene: 5. CDR1 is ENHRY, CDR2 SYGVKD, per germline. The CDR3 is CAISRGQGSTEAFF. The DNA of the CDR3 is TGTGCCATCAGTAGAGGACAGGGGAGCACTGAAGCTTTCTTT.

The chain recombines TRBV2 with TRBJ1-2; 8 positions agree with TRBD1. The V gene's germline CDR1 is SNHLY and CDR2 FYNNEI. The CDR3 has 15 residues. Losses at the gene ends were 1 base for V and 6 bases for J; bases not matched to a gene: 7. The CDR3 sequence: CASSEGTGLTNGYTF. CDR3 nucleotides: TGTGCCAGCAGTGAAGGGACAGGGCTGACGAATGGCTACACCTTC.

This sequence joins TRBV6-1 and TRBJ1-1; TRBD1 might be the D (5 bases). CDR1 is MNHNS and CDR2 is SASEGT in the germline V gene. The V and J ends lost 7 bases and 0 bases respectively, with 15 bases between them. This CDR3 comprises 15 residues. The chain's CDR3 is CASKGLAGLNTEAFF. The CDR3 bases are TGTGCCAGCAAGGGGTTGGCAGGGCTGAACACTGAAGCTTTCTTT.

The CDR3 sequence is CASSLGGRGQPQHF. In DNA form, the CDR3 reads TGTGCCAGCAGCTTAGGAGGCCGGGGACAGCCCCAGCATTTT. This sequence joins TRBV7-2 and TRBJ1-5; D is unresolved. Trimming left V 1 base short and J 7 bases short, with 11 bases between. Per germline, CDR1 SGHTA and CDR2 FQGNSA. This CDR3 has 14 residues.

The chain couples TRBV30 to TRBJ1-6; no clear D. The germline gives CDR1 GTSNPN, CDR2 SVGIG (reference sequence). The V end lost 2 bases, the J end lost 6 bases, and 8 bases lay between the germline ends. The length of the CDR3 is 13 residues. The CDR3 here is CAWSSPPNSPLHF. Written as DNA, the CDR3 is TGTGCCTGGAGTTCCCCTCCTAATTCACCCCTCCACTTT.

V is TRBV5-1 and J is TRBJ1-1; D perhaps matches TRBD1 (6 bases). The ends were cut back, 2 bases at V and 3 bases at J, with 11 bases in the middle. CDR3 length equals 14 residues. In germline, CDR1 is SGHRS, CDR2 YFSETQ. The CDR3 region has the DNA TGCGCCAGCAGCTTAAGGGGGTGGGACACTGAAGCTTTCTTT. As protein: CASSLRGWDTEAFF.

The chain couples TRBV6-5 to TRBJ1-1, with D perhaps TRBD1 (5 bases). The length of the CDR3 is 13 residues. CDR1 is MNHEY and CDR2 is SVGAGI in the germline V gene. Trimming took off 2 bases at V and 4 bases at J, with 8 bases between the two ends. As DNA, the CDR3 is TGTGCCAGCAGTTACCAGGGTTTCACTGAAGCTTTCTTT. Residues: CASSYQGFTEAFF.

The V call is TRBV19, the J call TRBJ2-7; 7 bases line up with TRBD2. Looked up from germline, CDR1 is LNHDA and CDR2 is SQIVND (reference sequence). Germline trimming cut 5 bases from V and 0 bases from J; bases unmatched to any gene: 10. The CDR3 totals 16 residues. The CDR3 coding sequence is TGTGCCAGTAGTGACCCGAGACTAGCCAACTCCTACGAGCAGTACTTC. It is translated as CASSDPRLANSYEQYF. Full variable domain (outside the CDR3, taken from reference TRBV19 and TRBJ2-7): DGGITQSPKYLFRKEGQNVTLSCEQNLNHDAMYWYRQDPGQGLRLIYYSQIVNDFQKGDIAEGYSVSREKKESFPLTVTSAQKNPTAFYLCASSDPRLANSYEQYFGPGTRLTVT.

This clone came up once. The rearrangement joins TRBV18 to TRBJ2-7; D uncertain. Germline lookup yields CDR1 KGHSH and CDR2 LQKENI. CDR3 size: 14 residues. Trimming shortened V by 0 bases and J by 3 bases, and 9 bases separated the two germline ends. CDR3 protein: CASSPPNKDYEQYF. The CDR3 DNA reads as TGTGCCAGCTCACCACCGAACAAGGACTACGAGCAGTACTTC.

The V gene is TRBV9, the J gene TRBJ2-4; a weak D match, TRBD1 (6 bases). This CDR3 has 14 residues. V was pared by 0 bases and J by 8 bases, with 12 bases between. The germline gives CDR1 SGDLS, CDR2 YYNGEE. The CDR3 DNA sequence: TGTGCCAGCAGCGTAGGTGGGACAAGGGACATTCAGTACTTC. Its translation: CASSVGGTRDIQYF.

The CDR3 is CASSASGGPYTDTQYF. The CDR3 coding sequence is TGCGCCAGCAGTGCGAGCGGAGGGCCCTACACAGATACGCAGTATTTT. The rearrangement links TRBV10-1 to TRBJ2-3, with D possibly matching TRBD2 (6 bases). V lost 4 bases, J lost 2 bases, and 16 bases lay in between. The germline V gene has CDR1 WNHNN and CDR2 SYGVQD (reference sequence). The CDR3 contains 16 residues.